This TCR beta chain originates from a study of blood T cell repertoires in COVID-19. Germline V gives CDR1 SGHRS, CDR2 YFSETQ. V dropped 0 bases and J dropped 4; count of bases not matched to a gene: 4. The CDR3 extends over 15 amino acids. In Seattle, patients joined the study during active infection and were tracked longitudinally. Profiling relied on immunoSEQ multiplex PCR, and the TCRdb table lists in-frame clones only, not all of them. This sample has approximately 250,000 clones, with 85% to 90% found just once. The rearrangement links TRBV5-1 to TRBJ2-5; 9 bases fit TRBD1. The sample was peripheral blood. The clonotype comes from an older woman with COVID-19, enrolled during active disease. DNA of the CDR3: TGCGCCAGCAGCTTGGGCCAGGGACAGGGAGAGACCCAGTACTTC. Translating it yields CASSLGQGQGETQYF.